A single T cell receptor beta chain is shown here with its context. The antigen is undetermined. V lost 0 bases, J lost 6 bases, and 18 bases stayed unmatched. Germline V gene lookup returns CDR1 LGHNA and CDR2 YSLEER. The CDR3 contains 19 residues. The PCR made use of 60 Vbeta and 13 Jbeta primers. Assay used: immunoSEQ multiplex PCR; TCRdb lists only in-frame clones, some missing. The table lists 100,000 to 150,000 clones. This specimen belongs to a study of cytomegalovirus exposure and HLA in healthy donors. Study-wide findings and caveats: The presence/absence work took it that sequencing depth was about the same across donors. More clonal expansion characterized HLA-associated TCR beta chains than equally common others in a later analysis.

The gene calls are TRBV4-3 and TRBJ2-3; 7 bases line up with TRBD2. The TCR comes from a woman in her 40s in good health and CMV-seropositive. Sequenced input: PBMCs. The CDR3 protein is CASSQEKRGTSRWGDTQYF. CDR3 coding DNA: TGCGCCAGCAGCCAAGAAAAGCGGGGTACCTCTCGATGGGGCGATACGCAGTATTTT.